This entry lists 15 T cell receptor beta chains sequenced from one sample in a study of response to subunit inactivated influenza vaccine. One entry per CDR3 protein, called by TCRdb with MiXCR from the RT-PCR reads. Among 550,000 to 800,000 distinct CDR3 sequences listed, about 14% were seen once. The input for sequencing was PBMCs from blood, taken 14 days before vaccination. The receptors derive from a man in his fifties or sixties who received an inactivated influenza vaccine.

This clonotype has a handful of counts. The CDR3 nucleotides read TGTGCCAGCAGTTCCGAGGACAGGGGGTTGGATGAGCAGTTCTTC. This translates into CASSSEDRGLDEQFF. The chain employs TRBV5-6 and TRBJ2-1; TRBD1 matches at 10 bases. CDR3 length: 15 residues. Germline V gene data show CDR1 as SGHDT and CDR2 as YYEEEE. V dropped 5 bases and J dropped 8; count of bases not matched to a gene: 10. Variable domain in full (rest from reference TRBV5-6 and TRBJ2-1): DAGVTQSPTHLIKTRGQQVTLRCSPKSGHDTVSWYQQALGQGPQFIFQYYEEEERQRGNFPDRFSGHQFPNYSSELNVNALLLGDSALYLCASSSEDRGLDEQFFGPGTRLTVL.

This chain links TRBV4-3 with TRBJ2-1, with unresolved D. The V end was cut by 0 bases, the J end by 3 bases, with 12 bases between. Germline assignment: CDR1 LGHNA and CDR2 YSLEER. CDR3 length equals 16 residues. CDR3 sequence reads: CASSQERAPGYNEQFF. CDR3 DNA sequence: TGCGCCAGCAGCCAAGAAAGAGCCCCGGGCTACAATGAGCAGTTCTTC.

The J gene is TRBJ1-4, the V gene TRBV19; D remains unclear. CDR1 and CDR2 from the germline V gene are LNHDA and SQIVND (reference sequence). V lost 2 bases and J lost 0, with 13 bases in between. This CDR3 has 17 residues. CDR3 region: CASSIPLRVATNEKLFF. The DNA of the CDR3 is TGTGCCAGTAGTATACCCCTCCGAGTTGCAACTAATGAAAAACTGTTTTTT.

A few counts support this clonotype. This chain links TRBV12-3 or TRBV12-4 with TRBJ1-2; 10 positions match TRBD1. This CDR3 region has 15 residues. V dropped 5 bases and J dropped 3; count of bases not matched to a gene: 6. The CDR3 DNA is TGTGCCAGCAGTGTGTGGACAGGGGGGTACTATGGCTACACCTTC. Translated: CASSVWTGGYYGYTF.

The rearrangement uses TRBV10-3 and TRBJ2-7; D gene unclear. CDR3 length: 14 residues. Germline CDR1 ENHRY, CDR2 SYGVKD. Trimming stripped 3 bases from V and 4 bases from J, with 13 bases between. CDR3 residues: CAISDLGPAYEQYF. The CDR3 nucleotides are TGTGCCATCAGTGACCTCGGGCCAGCGTACGAGCAGTACTTC.

The V gene is TRBV6-2 or TRBV6-3, the J gene TRBJ2-2, with unresolved D. V shed 3 bases and J shed 0 bases, with 17 bases lying between them. Germline lookup yields CDR1 MNHEY and CDR2 SVGEGT. The length of the CDR3 is 18 residues. The CDR3 protein is CASSYVSYRVANTGELFF. The CDR3, as DNA: TGTGCCAGCAGTTATGTCTCATACCGGGTGGCGAACACCGGGGAGCTGTTTTTT.

The J gene is TRBJ2-7, the V gene TRBV27; D might be TRBD1 (6 bases). Germline values: CDR1 MNHEY, CDR2 SMNVEV (reference sequence). The CDR3 totals 13 residues. The ends were cut back, 5 bases at V and 3 bases at J, with 11 bases in the middle. CDR3 amino acids: CASSRDKGYEQYF. Here the CDR3 DNA reads TGTGCCAGCAGTCGGGACAAGGGCTACGAGCAGTACTTC.

This clonotype was recorded a few times. J is TRBJ2-2 and V is TRBV6-5; D is unresolved. This CDR3 spans 13 amino acids. V was cut by 0 bases and J by 7 bases, with 6 bases left in between. Germline CDR1 MNHEY, CDR2 SVGAGI. CDR3 sequence: CASSYSSIGELFF. Here the CDR3 DNA reads TGTGCCAGCAGTTACTCGAGTATCGGGGAGCTGTTTTTT.

This clonotype has a handful of counts. This chain uses TRBV5-8 with TRBJ2-3, with D possibly being TRBD2 (5 bases). Germline lookup yields CDR1 SGHTS and CDR2 YDEGEE. This CDR3 contains 16 residues. V dropped 0 bases and J dropped 4 bases, with 15 bases sitting between them. The CDR3 DNA reads as TGTGCCAGCAGCTTGGAGGAGGACGTGAGATCAGATACGCAGTATTTT. Its protein product is CASSLEEDVRSDTQYF.

This clonotype has a handful of counts. This chain links TRBV20-1 with TRBJ2-1; D assignment may be TRBD1 or TRBD2 (6 bases each). The ends were cut back, 0 bases at V and 0 bases at J, with 21 bases in the middle. From germline, CDR1 is DFQATT and CDR2 SNEGSKA (reference sequence). The CDR3 has 19 residues. Written as DNA, the CDR3 is TGCAGTGCTAGAGAGAGGGGGGAATGGCGGAGCACCTCCTACAATGAGCAGTTCTTC. It codes for CSARERGEWRSTSYNEQFF.

The chain has TRBV7-8 and TRBJ2-2, with 7 positions matching TRBD2. J lost 2 bases, V lost 4 bases, and 4 bases had no gene match. Germline V gives CDR1 SGHVS, CDR2 FQNEAQ. The CDR3 has 15 residues. The CDR3 DNA follows: TGTGCCAGCAGCTCCGGGACTATCAACACCGGGGAGCTGTTTTTT. Translation gives CASSSGTINTGELFF. Supplemented by reference TRBV7-8 and TRBJ2-2, the full variable domain reads GAGVSQSPRYKVAKRGQDVALRCDPISGHVSLFWYQQALGQGPEFLTYFQNEAQLDKSGLPSDRFFAERPEGSVSTLKIQRTQQEDSAVYLCASSSGTINTGELFFGEGSRLTVL.

V gene TRBV5-1 combines with J gene TRBJ1-1, with 8 bases matching TRBD1. V gave up 3 bases and J gave up 1 base; unmatched junction bases: 2. Germline V gene sequence: CDR1 SGHRS, CDR2 YFSETQ. CDR3 size: 14 residues. CDR3 region: CASSYGTGNTEAFF. Here the CDR3 DNA reads TGCGCCAGCAGCTACGGGACAGGGAACACTGAAGCTTTCTTT.

The chain joins TRBV12-3 or TRBV12-4 to TRBJ2-5, with a possible D match to TRBD1 (6 bases). The V gene lost 3 bases and the J gene lost 2 bases, with 10 bases spanning the gap. There are 14 residues in the CDR3. The CDR3 sequence: CASSFAGAQETQYF. CDR3 DNA: TGTGCCAGCAGTTTTGCAGGGGCACAAGAGACCCAGTACTTC.

The chain combines TRBV18 with TRBJ2-5; the D gene is possibly TRBD1 (6 bases). The V end lost 6 bases, the J end lost 0 bases, and 14 bases lay between the germline ends. Germline V CDR1 and CDR2: KGHSH, LQKENI. This CDR3 spans 15 amino acids. The CDR3 region is CASSLQRGYQETQYF. The CDR3 DNA sequence: TGTGCCAGCTCCCTCCAGAGGGGGTACCAAGAGACCCAGTACTTC.

The V and J genes are TRBV6-2 or TRBV6-3 and TRBJ2-7; 13 nucleotides match TRBD2. CDR3 size: 15 residues. Germline V gene sequence: CDR1 MNHEY, CDR2 SVGEGT. V was clipped by 6 bases and J by 2 bases; unmatched bases: 4. CDR3 coding DNA: TGTGCCAGCAGACCCGGGACTAGCGGGGCCTACGAGCAGTACTTC. This encodes CASRPGTSGAYEQYF.